This TCR beta chain was identified during a study of blood T cell repertoires in COVID-19. Whole-study context: PBMCs, B-cell-depleted T cells, or T cells were the source of the cDNA or gDNA that made up the material.

V was cut by 2 bases and J by 0 bases, with 10 bases left in between. Germline CDR1 and CDR2: MNHEY and SVGEGT. This CDR3 is built from 15 residues. Sequencing used immunoSEQ multiplex PCR; TCRdb keeps in-frame clones, though not all of them. The repertoire includes around 180,000 clones, approximately 85% of them detected once, and approximately 7% sits in the top ten. The source of this sequence is an elderly man with COVID-19, enrolled during active disease. The J gene is TRBJ1-2, the V gene TRBV6-2 or TRBV6-3, with no clear D. Sequenced material: peripheral blood. The CDR3 here is CASSYQAASNYGYTF. CDR3 nucleotide sequence: TGTGCCAGCAGTTACCAGGCAGCTTCTAACTATGGCTACACCTTC.